This TCR beta chain was documented in a study of cytomegalovirus exposure and HLA in healthy donors. Background on the study: In an early release, HLA-typed donors contributed tens of millions of unique TCR sequences. Overall study results and limits: There were under 200 TCR beta chains listed as cytomegalovirus-associated.

A remark on this clone: As yet, its antigen is unknown. At one end, the junction sequence differs from germline, possibly due to a read error. The same CDR3 also results from other DNA sequences found in this sample.

PCR involved 60 Vbeta and 13 Jbeta primers. Libraries were prepared by immunoSEQ multiplex PCR; TCRdb keeps only in-frame clonotypes and omits some of them. Among some 140,000 clones listed, roughly three quarters were seen once. From germline, CDR1 is SQVTM and CDR2 ANQGSEA. This CDR3 comprises 15 residues. This receptor was obtained from a man under 40 in good health and CMV-seronegative. This sequence joins TRBV29-1 and TRBJ2-3; perhaps TRBD2 as D (5 bases). Material for sequencing was PBMCs. CDR3 DNA sequence: TGTAGCGTTGCCCACAGTTTTTTCGGCACAGATACGCAGTATTTT. Translating it yields CSVAHSFFGTDTQYF.